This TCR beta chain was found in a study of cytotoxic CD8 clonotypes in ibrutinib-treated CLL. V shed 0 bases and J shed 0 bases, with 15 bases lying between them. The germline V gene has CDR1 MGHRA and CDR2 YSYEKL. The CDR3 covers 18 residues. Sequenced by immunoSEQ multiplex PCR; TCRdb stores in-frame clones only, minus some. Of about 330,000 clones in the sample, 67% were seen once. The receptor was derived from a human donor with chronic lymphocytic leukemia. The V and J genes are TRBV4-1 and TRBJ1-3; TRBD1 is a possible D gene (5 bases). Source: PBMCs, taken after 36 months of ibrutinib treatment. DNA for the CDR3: TGCGCCAGCAGCCAAGATGGGGGGGACGCCCGCTCTGGAAACACCATATATTTT. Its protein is CASSQDGGDARSGNTIYF.